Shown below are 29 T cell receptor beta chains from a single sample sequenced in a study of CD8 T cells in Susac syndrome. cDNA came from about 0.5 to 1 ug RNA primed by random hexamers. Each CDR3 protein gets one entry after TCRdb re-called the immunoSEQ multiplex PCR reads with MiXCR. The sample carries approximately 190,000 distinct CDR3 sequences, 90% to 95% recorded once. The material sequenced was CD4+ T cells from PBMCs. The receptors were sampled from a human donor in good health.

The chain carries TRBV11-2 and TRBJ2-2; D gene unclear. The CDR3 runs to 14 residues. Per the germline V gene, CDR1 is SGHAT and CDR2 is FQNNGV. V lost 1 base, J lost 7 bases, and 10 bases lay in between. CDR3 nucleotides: TGTGCCAGCAGCTTAGTGGTACAGTACGGGGAGCTGTTTTTT. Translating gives CASSLVVQYGELFF.

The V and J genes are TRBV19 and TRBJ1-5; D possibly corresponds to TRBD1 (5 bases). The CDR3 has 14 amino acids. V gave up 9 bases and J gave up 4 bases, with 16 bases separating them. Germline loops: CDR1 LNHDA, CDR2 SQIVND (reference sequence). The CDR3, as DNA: TGTGCCAGCCAAATACAGGCATCTAATCAGCCCCAGCATTTT. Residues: CASQIQASNQPQHF.

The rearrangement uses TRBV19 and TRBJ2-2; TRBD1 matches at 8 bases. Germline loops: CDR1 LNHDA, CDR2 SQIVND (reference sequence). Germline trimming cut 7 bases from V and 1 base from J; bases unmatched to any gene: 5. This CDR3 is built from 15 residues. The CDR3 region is CASKWDRRNTGELFF. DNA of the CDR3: TGTGCCAGTAAATGGGACAGGCGGAACACCGGGGAGCTGTTTTTT.

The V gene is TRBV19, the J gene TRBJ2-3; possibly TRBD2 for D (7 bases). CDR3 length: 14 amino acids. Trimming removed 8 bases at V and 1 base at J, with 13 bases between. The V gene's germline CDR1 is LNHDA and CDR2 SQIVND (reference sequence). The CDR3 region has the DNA TGTGCCAGTGGTGAGGGGGGGCGCACAGATACGCAGTATTTT. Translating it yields CASGEGGRTDTQYF.

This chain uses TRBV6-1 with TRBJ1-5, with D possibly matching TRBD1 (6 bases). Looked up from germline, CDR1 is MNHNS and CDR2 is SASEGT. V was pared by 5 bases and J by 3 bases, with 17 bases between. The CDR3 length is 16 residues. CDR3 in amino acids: CASSPLAGTTNQPQHF. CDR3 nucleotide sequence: TGTGCCAGCAGTCCCTTGGCGGGGACAACCAATCAGCCCCAGCATTTT.

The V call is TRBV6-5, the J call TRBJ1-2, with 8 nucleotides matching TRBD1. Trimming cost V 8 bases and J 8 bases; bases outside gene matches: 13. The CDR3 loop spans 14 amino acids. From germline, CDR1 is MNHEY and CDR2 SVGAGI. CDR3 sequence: CASGPAGQGQGYTF. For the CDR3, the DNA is TGTGCCAGCGGCCCAGCAGGACAGGGTCAAGGCTACACCTTC.

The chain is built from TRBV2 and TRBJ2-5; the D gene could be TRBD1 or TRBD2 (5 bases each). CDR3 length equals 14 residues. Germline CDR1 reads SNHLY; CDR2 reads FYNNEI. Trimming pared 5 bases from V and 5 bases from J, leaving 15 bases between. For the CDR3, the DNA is TGTGCCAGCAGTCCTCGGGGCACCGTGGAGACCCAGTACTTC. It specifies CASSPRGTVETQYF.

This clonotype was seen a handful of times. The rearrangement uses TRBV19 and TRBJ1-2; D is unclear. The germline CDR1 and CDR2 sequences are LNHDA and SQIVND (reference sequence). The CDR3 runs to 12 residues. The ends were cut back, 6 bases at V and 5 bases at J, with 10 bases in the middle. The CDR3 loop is CASRTGFYGYTF. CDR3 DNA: TGTGCCAGTAGGACTGGGTTTTATGGCTACACCTTC.

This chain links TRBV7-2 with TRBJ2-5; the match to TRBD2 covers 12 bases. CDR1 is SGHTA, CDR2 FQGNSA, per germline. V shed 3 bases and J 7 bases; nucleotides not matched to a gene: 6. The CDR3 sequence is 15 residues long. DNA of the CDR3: TGTGCCAGCAGCTTCGGGACTAGCGGGTTTGTGACCCAGTACTTC. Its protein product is CASSFGTSGFVTQYF.

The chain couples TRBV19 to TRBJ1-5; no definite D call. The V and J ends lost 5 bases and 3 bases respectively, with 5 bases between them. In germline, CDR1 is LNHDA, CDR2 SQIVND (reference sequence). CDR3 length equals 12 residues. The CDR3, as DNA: TGTGCCAGTAGTCGCTTCAATCAGCCCCAGCATTTT. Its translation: CASSRFNQPQHF.

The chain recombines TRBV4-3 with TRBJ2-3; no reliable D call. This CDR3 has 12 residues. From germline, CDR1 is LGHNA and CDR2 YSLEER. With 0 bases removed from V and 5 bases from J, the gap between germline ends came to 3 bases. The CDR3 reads CASSQDQDTQYF. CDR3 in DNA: TGCGCCAGCAGCCAAGATCAAGATACGCAGTATTTT.

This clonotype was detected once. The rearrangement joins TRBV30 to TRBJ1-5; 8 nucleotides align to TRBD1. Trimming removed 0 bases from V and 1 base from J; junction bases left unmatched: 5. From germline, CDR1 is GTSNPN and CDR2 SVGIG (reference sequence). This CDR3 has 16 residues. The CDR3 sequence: CAWSVGQALSNQPQHF. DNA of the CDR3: TGTGCCTGGAGTGTGGGACAGGCTTTAAGCAATCAGCCCCAGCATTTT. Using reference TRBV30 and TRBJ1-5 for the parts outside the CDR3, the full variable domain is SQTIHQWPATLVQPVGSPLSLECTVEGTSNPNLYWYRQAAGRGLQLLFYSVGIGQISSEVPQNLSASRPQDRQFILSSKKLLLSDSGFYLCAWSVGQALSNQPQHFGDGTRLSIL.

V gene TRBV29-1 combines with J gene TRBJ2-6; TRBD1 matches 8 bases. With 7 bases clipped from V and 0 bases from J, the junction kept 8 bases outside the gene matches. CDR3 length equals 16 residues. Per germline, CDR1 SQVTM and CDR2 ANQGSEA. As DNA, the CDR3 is TGCAGCGCTCGCACGGGACAGGACTCTGGGGCCAACGTCCTGACTTTC. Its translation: CSARTGQDSGANVLTF.

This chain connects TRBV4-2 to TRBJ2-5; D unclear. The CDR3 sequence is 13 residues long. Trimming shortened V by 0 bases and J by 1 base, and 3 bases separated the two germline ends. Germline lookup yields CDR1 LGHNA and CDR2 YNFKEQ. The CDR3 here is CASSQDPQETQYF. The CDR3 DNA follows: TGTGCCAGCAGCCAAGATCCCCAAGAGACCCAGTACTTC.

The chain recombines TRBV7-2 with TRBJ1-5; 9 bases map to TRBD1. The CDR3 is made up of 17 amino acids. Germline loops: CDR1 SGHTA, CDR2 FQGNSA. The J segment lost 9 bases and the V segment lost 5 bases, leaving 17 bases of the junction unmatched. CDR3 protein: CASSRPGTGSGDWPQHF. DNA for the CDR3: TGTGCCAGCAGCCGTCCCGGGACAGGGTCCGGGGATTGGCCCCAGCATTTT.

CDR3 loop: CASSMRTYNEQFF. DNA for the CDR3: TGTGCCAGTAGTATGCGGACCTACAATGAGCAGTTCTTC. The rearrangement joins TRBV19 to TRBJ2-1; D is undetermined. V lost 3 bases to trimming and J lost 2 bases, with 5 bases between them. The CDR3 is 13 residues long. Germline V gene data show CDR1 as LNHDA and CDR2 as SQIVND (reference sequence).

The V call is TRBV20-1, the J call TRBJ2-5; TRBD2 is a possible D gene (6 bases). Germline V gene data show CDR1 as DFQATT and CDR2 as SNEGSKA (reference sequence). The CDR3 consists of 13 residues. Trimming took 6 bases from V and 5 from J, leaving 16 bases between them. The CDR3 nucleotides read TGCAGTGCCCGGTGGCGGGGCCGGGAGACCCAGTACTTC. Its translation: CSARWRGRETQYF.

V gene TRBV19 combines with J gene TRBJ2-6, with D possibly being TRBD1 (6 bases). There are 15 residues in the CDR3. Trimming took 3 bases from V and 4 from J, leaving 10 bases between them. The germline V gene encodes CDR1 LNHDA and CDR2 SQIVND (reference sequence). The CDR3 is CASSIGDTGANVLTF. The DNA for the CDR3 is TGTGCCAGTAGTATCGGGGACACCGGGGCCAACGTCCTGACTTTC. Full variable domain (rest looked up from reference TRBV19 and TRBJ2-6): DGGITQSPKYLFRKEGQNVTLSCEQNLNHDAMYWYRQDPGQGLRLIYYSQIVNDFQKGDIAEGYSVSREKKESFPLTVTSAQKNPTAFYLCASSIGDTGANVLTFGAGSRLTVL.

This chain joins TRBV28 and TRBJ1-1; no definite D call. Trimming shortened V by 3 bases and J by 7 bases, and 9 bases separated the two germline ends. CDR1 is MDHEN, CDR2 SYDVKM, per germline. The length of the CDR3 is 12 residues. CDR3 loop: CASSLRTSEAFF. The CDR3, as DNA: TGTGCCAGCAGTTTGAGGACCAGTGAAGCTTTCTTT.

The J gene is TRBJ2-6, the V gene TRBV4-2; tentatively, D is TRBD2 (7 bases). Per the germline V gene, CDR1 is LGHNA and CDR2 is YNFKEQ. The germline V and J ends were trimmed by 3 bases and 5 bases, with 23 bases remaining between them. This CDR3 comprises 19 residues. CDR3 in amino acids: CASSQPQGGVGPRANVLTF. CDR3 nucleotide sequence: TGTGCCAGCAGCCAGCCCCAAGGGGGGGTAGGCCCTAGGGCCAACGTCCTGACTTTC.

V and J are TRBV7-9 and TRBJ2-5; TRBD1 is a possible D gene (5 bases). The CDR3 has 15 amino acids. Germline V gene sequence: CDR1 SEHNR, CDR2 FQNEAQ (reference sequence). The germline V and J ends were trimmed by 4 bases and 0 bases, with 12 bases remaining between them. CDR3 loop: CASSSGLTDQETQYF. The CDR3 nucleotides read TGTGCCAGCAGCTCAGGTTTGACAGACCAAGAGACCCAGTACTTC.

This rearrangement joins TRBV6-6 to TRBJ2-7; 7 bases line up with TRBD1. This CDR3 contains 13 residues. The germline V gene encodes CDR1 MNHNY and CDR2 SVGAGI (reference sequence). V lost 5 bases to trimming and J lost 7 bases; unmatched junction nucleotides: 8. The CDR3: CASSDIQGREQYV. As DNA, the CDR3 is TGTGCCAGCAGTGACATACAGGGGAGAGAGCAGTACGTC.

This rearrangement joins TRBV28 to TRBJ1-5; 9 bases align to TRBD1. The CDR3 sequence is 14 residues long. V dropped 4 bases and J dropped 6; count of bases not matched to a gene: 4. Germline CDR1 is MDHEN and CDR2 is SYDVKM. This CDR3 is CASSWGTGSQPQHF. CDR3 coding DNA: TGTGCCAGCAGTTGGGGGACAGGGTCTCAGCCCCAGCATTTT.

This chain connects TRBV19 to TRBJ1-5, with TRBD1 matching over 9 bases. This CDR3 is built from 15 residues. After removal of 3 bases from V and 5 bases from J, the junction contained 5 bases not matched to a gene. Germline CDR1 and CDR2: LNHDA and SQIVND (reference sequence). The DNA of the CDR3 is TGTGCCAGTAGTATGGGACAGGGCTCCGATCAGCCCCAGCATTTT. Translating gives CASSMGQGSDQPQHF. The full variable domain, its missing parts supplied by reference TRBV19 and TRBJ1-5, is DGGITQSPKYLFRKEGQNVTLSCEQNLNHDAMYWYRQDPGQGLRLIYYSQIVNDFQKGDIAEGYSVSREKKESFPLTVTSAQKNPTAFYLCASSMGQGSDQPQHFGDGTRLSIL.

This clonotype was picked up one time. CDR3 loop: CASSLFRGLRGEKLFF. The CDR3 DNA reads TGTGCCAGCAGCTTGTTCAGAGGGCTAAGGGGAGAAAAACTGTTTTTT. The chain uses TRBV5-6 and TRBJ1-4, with TRBD1 as a possible D gene (5 bases). CDR1 is SGHDT, CDR2 YYEEEE, per germline. The CDR3 runs 16 residues. V was clipped by 1 base and J by 8 bases, with 18 bases between them.

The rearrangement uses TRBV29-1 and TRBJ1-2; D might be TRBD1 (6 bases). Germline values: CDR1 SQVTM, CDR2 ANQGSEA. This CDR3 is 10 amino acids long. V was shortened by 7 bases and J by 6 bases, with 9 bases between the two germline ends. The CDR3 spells CSANRDGYTF. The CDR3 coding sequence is TGCAGCGCCAACAGGGATGGCTACACCTTC.

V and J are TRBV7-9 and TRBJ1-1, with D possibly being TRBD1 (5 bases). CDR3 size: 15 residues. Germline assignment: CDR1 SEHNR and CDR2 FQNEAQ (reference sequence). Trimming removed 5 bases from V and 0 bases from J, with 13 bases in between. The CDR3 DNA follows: TGTGCCAGCAGCCGACTGGCAGGGCTGAACACTGAAGCTTTCTTT. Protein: CASSRLAGLNTEAFF.

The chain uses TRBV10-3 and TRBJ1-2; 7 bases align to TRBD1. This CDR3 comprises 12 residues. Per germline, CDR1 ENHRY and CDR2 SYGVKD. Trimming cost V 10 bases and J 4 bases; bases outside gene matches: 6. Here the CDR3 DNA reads TGTGCCAGCCTCCGGGACAGCTATGGCTACACCTTC. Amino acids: CASLRDSYGYTF.

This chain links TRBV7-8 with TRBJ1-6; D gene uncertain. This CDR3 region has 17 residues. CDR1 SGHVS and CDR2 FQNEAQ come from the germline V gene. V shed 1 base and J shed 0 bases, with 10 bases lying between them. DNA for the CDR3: TGTGCCAGCAGCTTAGAGTCAGCCAGCTCCTATAATTCACCCCTCCACTTT. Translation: CASSLESASSYNSPLHF.